This T cell receptor (beta chain) was recorded in a study of OX40 agonist ivuxolimab in advanced cancers. The table came from immunoSEQ multiplex PCR; TCRdb's copy has only in-frame clones and leaves some out. Among tens of thousands of clones, around 87% were seen once, and the ten largest hold 25%. Notes on the study in general: The study found that CD8+ T cells averaged more expanded clones than CD4+.

This clone is classed as medium-sized. Its antigen is unknown. The material was CD4+ or CD8+ T cells sorted from blood, obtained in a trial of the OX40 agonist ivuxolimab. The origin of this receptor is an adult with an advanced solid tumor such as melanoma, head and neck, liver or kidney cancer.

CDR3 nucleotide sequence: TGTGCCAGTAGTAACGCCCCAGGGGCGGAGGGCTACACCTTC. Amino acid sequence: CASSNAPGAEGYTF. This chain uses TRBV19 with TRBJ1-2, with D tentatively TRBD1 (6 bases). Germline V gene data show CDR1 as LNHDA and CDR2 as SQIVND (reference sequence). This CDR3 region has 14 residues. The V end was cut by 4 bases, the J end by 8 bases, with 17 bases between.